The rows below give T cell receptor beta chains drawn from one sample of a study of a mutant IDH1 vaccine in newly diagnosed glioma. Their target antigens are unknown. Clones were sequenced by immunoSEQ multiplex PCR, and TCRdb holds only the in-frame ones, with some missing. Of about 41,000 clones listed, around 76% are singletons. The source material was PBMCs, sampled from a glioma patient whose treatment included an IDH1 peptide vaccine. These TCRs come from a woman aged 40 to 50 with glioma. Some clones in this sample may be carry-over from other donors' samples. Each CDR3 is given with its conserved first and last residue. Each record gives: V gene, D gene, clone size, J gene, CDR3 protein, CDR3 DNA. D genes are given only for firm matches. For some rows the clone size is stated as once, few or many, or as a class when expanded; others skip it.

TRBV7-8,NA,few,TRBJ2-4,CASSRDRTVRNIQYF,TGTGCCAGCAGCCGCGACAGGACCGTGAGGAACATTCAGTACTTC
TRBV4-1,NA,NA,TRBJ1-2,CASSQEGLYGYTF,TGCGCCAGCAGCCAAGAGGGGCTCTATGGCTACACCTTC
TRBV6-5,NA,NA,TRBJ2-1,CASSYGPRPRNEQFF,TGTGCCAGCAGTTACGGACCTCGGCCTAGGAATGAGCAGTTCTTC
TRBV20-1,NA,NA,TRBJ1-2,CSARLEGGYTF,TGCAGTGCTAGACTAGAGGGTGGCTACACCTTC
TRBV5-4,NA,NA,TRBJ2-5,CASSSLSGLGETQYF,TGTGCCAGCAGCTCCCTAAGCGGTCTTGGTGAGACCCAGTACTTC
TRBV5-1,TRBD1,NA,TRBJ2-5,CASRGDRISQETQYF,TGCGCCAGCAGGGGGGACAGGATTTCGCAAGAGACCCAGTACTTC
TRBV4-1,NA,NA,TRBJ1-3,CASSQEWGGGNTIYF,TGCGCCAGCAGCCAAGAGTGGGGTGGTGGAAACACCATATATTTT
TRBV2,NA,NA,TRBJ1-2,CASSVDGQGSGYTF,TGTGCCAGCAGTGTAGATGGCCAGGGGTCTGGCTACACCTTC
TRBV10-3,TRBD1,NA,TRBJ2-2,CAISTTGTTGELFF,TGTGCCATCAGTACGACAGGGACCACCGGGGAGCTGTTTTTT
TRBV2,NA,few,TRBJ2-7,CASSERLTYEQYF,TGTGCCAGCAGTGAGAGGTTAACTTACGAGCAGTACTTC
TRBV13,NA,NA,TRBJ2-7,CASSLGLGEQYF,TGTGCCAGCAGCTTAGGCTTGGGAGAGCAGTACTTC
TRBV7-2,NA,NA,TRBJ1-2,CASSLTGLVYGYTF,TGTGCCAGCAGCTTAACAGGGCTGGTTTATGGCTACACCTTC
TRBV7-2,NA,NA,TRBJ2-1,CASRAGYEQFF,TGTGCCAGCAGGGCGGGATATGAGCAGTTCTTC
TRBV29-1,TRBD2,NA,TRBJ2-1,CSVELPSGSYNEQFF,TGCAGCGTTGAACTCCCTAGCGGCTCCTACAATGAGCAGTTCTTC
TRBV14,NA,NA,TRBJ1-4,CASSRVGRGEKLFF,TGTGCCAGCAGCCGAGTGGGGCGCGGTGAAAAACTGTTTTTT
TRBV4-2,TRBD2,NA,TRBJ2-3,CASSPASGRASDTQYF,TGTGCCAGCAGCCCGGCTAGCGGGCGGGCATCGGATACGCAGTATTTT
TRBV25-1,NA,NA,TRBJ2-1,CASSGPRVGSYNEQFF,TGTGCCAGCAGTGGACCGAGAGTAGGCTCCTACAATGAGCAGTTCTTC
TRBV28,NA,NA,TRBJ2-1,CASSLGYNEQFF,TGTGCCAGCAGTTTAGGGTACAATGAGCAGTTCTTC
TRBV5-4,TRBD2,NA,TRBJ2-2,CASTSKREGWTGELFF,TGTGCCAGCACCTCAAAGCGGGAGGGTTGGACCGGGGAGCTGTTTTTT
TRBV15,NA,few,TRBJ1-5,CATSTARGGQPQHF,TGTGCCACCAGCACCGCCAGGGGTGGCCAGCCCCAGCATTTT
TRBV19,NA,NA,TRBJ1-1,CASGIGALETEAFF,TGTGCCAGTGGAATCGGGGCTTTGGAAACTGAAGCTTTCTTT
TRBV6-5,NA,NA,TRBJ2-5,CASSPGHSQETQYF,TGTGCCAGCAGCCCAGGCCACTCCCAAGAGACCCAGTACTTC
TRBV5-1,NA,NA,TRBJ2-7,CASSTGYEQYF,TGCGCCAGCAGCACAGGGTACGAGCAGTACTTC
TRBV7-9,TRBD1,NA,TRBJ1-1,CASSHETGRTEAFF,TGTGCCAGCAGCCACGAGACAGGGCGGACTGAAGCTTTCTTT
TRBV29-1,TRBD2,NA,TRBJ2-5,CSVGRGGRAGETQYF,TGCAGCGTTGGGAGGGGCGGGAGGGCCGGGGAGACCCAGTACTTC
TRBV27,NA,once,TRBJ1-2,CASSPRDVHYGYTF,TGTGCCAGCAGCCCCAGGGACGTTCACTATGGCTACACCTTC
TRBV4-3,TRBD2,NA,TRBJ2-7,CASSQGWRGRSYEQYF,TGCGCCAGCAGCCAAGGCTGGCGCGGGAGATCCTACGAGCAGTACTTC
TRBV30,NA,NA,TRBJ1-1,CAWSVGANTEAFF,TGTGCCTGGAGTGTTGGGGCGAACACTGAAGCTTTCTTT
TRBV5-8,NA,NA,TRBJ2-7,CASSLASYPGLEQYF,TGTGCCAGCAGCTTGGCCAGCTACCCGGGGCTCGAGCAGTACTTC
TRBV6-1,NA,NA,TRBJ2-1,CASSAGSGDDEQFF,TGTGCCAGCAGTGCGGGCTCTGGGGACGATGAGCAGTTCTTC
TRBV7-8,NA,NA,TRBJ1-1,CASSIRLFEEEAFF,TGTGCCAGCAGTATTAGATTATTCGAGGAGGAAGCTTTCTTT
TRBV5-4,TRBD1,NA,TRBJ2-7,CASGRQGDYEQYF,TGTGCCAGCGGGCGACAGGGGGATTACGAGCAGTACTTC
TRBV6-6,NA,NA,TRBJ2-7,CASSYSGGSYEQYF,TGTGCCAGCAGTTACTCTGGGGGCTCCTACGAGCAGTACTTC
TRBV3-1/TRBV3-2,NA,medium-sized,TRBJ1-5,CASSQVDNF,TGTGCCAGCAGCCAAGTCGACAATTTT
TRBV9,TRBD2,few,TRBJ2-1,CASSVLAGVHDEQFF,TGTGCCAGCAGCGTCCTAGCGGGGGTTCACGATGAGCAGTTCTTC
TRBV19,NA,NA,TRBJ1-6,CASSIDRTSPPLHF,TGTGCCAGTAGTATAGATCGGACAAGTCCACCCCTCCACTTT
TRBV19,NA,NA,TRBJ1-3,CASSTPPAGASGNTIYF,TGTGCCAGTAGTACCCCCCCCGCAGGCGCCTCTGGAAACACCATATATTTT
TRBV4-2,NA,NA,TRBJ1-6,CASSQGHSPLHF,TGTGCCAGCAGCCAAGGGCACTCACCCCTCCACTTT
TRBV18,NA,once,TRBJ2-6,CASSYKTGANVLTF,TGTGCCAGCTCATATAAGACAGGGGCCAACGTCCTGACTTTC
TRBV5-4,NA,NA,TRBJ2-7,CASSYEGGGEQYF,TGTGCCAGCAGCTACGAGGGAGGGGGAGAGCAGTACTTC
TRBV9,NA,NA,TRBJ2-1,CASSLEREQFF,TGTGCCAGCAGCCTGGAGAGGGAGCAGTTCTTC
TRBV29-1,NA,NA,TRBJ2-1,CSVVGGASYNEQFF,TGCAGCGTTGTTGGGGGAGCGTCCTACAATGAGCAGTTCTTC
TRBV5-6,TRBD1,NA,TRBJ1-1,CASSPDGQGEAFF,TGTGCCAGCAGCCCAGATGGACAGGGTGAGGCTTTCTTT
TRBV23-1,TRBD2,NA,TRBJ2-5,CASSPGQATSGGQETQYF,TGCGCCAGCAGTCCGGGACAGGCGACTAGCGGGGGACAAGAGACCCAGTACTTC
TRBV27,NA,NA,TRBJ2-7,CASSPSAGTVVGEQYF,TGTGCCAGCAGCCCTTCAGCCGGGACCGTTGTGGGCGAGCAGTACTTC
TRBV5-4,NA,NA,TRBJ1-2,CASSLAENDYTF,TGTGCCAGCAGCTTGGCAGAGAACGACTACACCTTC
TRBV9,NA,once,TRBJ2-3,CASSVKGQGYTDTQYF,TGTGCCAGCAGCGTAAAGGGTCAGGGCTACACAGATACGCAGTATTTT
TRBV10-3,NA,NA,TRBJ1-5,CAITPLDQPQHF,TGTGCCATCACCCCCTTGGATCAGCCCCAGCATTTT
TRBV7-2,NA,NA,TRBJ2-3,CASSLGVSTDTQYF,TGTGCCAGCAGCTTAGGCGTCAGCACAGATACGCAGTATTTT
TRBV13,NA,NA,TRBJ2-6,CASSLEAFSGANVLTF,TGTGCCAGCAGCTTAGAGGCCTTCTCTGGGGCCAACGTCCTGACTTTC
TRBV19,TRBD2,NA,TRBJ2-2,CASYSGRWSGELFF,TGTGCCAGCTATAGCGGGAGGTGGAGCGGGGAGCTGTTTTTT
TRBV7-9,TRBD2,NA,TRBJ2-2,CASSSTSSGGPSGELFF,TGTGCCAGCAGCTCGACCTCTAGCGGGGGGCCCTCCGGGGAGCTGTTTTTT